This TCR beta chain was retrieved from a study of blood T cell repertoires in COVID-19. Study-wide context: Italy, Spain and the United States were the sources of the convalescent and acute COVID-19 samples.

The protocol was immunoSEQ multiplex PCR, while the TCRdb copy is restricted to in-frame clones and leaves out a portion. The sample holds fewer than 250,000 clones, 85% to 90% seen once. From germline, CDR1 is ENHRY and CDR2 SYGVKD. V shed 0 bases and J shed 1 base, with 13 bases lying between them. The CDR3 spans 16 residues. Source material: peripheral blood. The TCR sequence derives from a middle-aged man with acute or convalescent COVID-19. The rearrangement uses TRBV10-3 and TRBJ2-7; TRBD2 is a possible D gene (6 bases). The CDR3 bases are TGTGCCATCAGTGAGTCGCCCAGGGACTTTTCCTACGAGCAGTACTTC. Translated, it gives CAISESPRDFSYEQYF.